One and the same sample provided the 3 T cell receptor beta chains below, sequenced in a study of OX40 agonist ivuxolimab in advanced cancers. Profiling relied on immunoSEQ multiplex PCR, and the TCRdb table lists in-frame clones only, not all of them. The sample yields about 73,000 clones, 85% to 90% seen once. The sample here was CD4+ or CD8+ T cells sorted from blood, taken in a trial of the OX40 agonist ivuxolimab. These receptors were obtained from an adult with an advanced solid tumor such as melanoma, head and neck, liver or kidney cancer.

This chain uses TRBV29-1 with TRBJ2-3; D assignment may be TRBD1 or TRBD2 (5 bases each). Germline CDR1 reads SQVTM; CDR2 reads ANQGSEA. This CDR3 spans 12 amino acids. Trimming removed 7 bases at V and 2 bases at J, with 10 bases between. The DNA for the CDR3 is TGCAGCGGGGGGATCCACACAGATACGCAGTATTTT. Translated: CSGGIHTDTQYF.

J is TRBJ2-1 and V is TRBV5-1; the D gene could be TRBD1 or TRBD2 (7 bases each). Trimming left V 4 bases short and J 4 bases short, with 15 bases between. Germline CDR1 is SGHRS and CDR2 is YFSETQ. The CDR3 is 15 amino acids. The CDR3 loop reads CASSITGEGYNEQFF. CDR3 in DNA: TGCGCCAGCAGCATTACAGGGGAGGGGTACAATGAGCAGTTCTTC.

The chain joins TRBV5-1 to TRBJ2-2, with 8 bases fitting TRBD2. Germline V gene lookup returns CDR1 SGHRS and CDR2 YFSETQ. This CDR3 has 14 amino acids. J gave up 7 bases and V 0 bases, and 2 bases lay outside the gene matches. The CDR3 here is CASSLGTSNGELFF. The CDR3 nucleotides read TGCGCCAGCAGCTTGGGGACTAGCAACGGGGAGCTGTTTTTT.